This T cell receptor beta chain was sequenced in a study of OX40 agonist ivuxolimab in advanced cancers. Study at large: Ivuxolimab doses were 0.01, 0.1, 0.3, 1.5, 3 or 10 mg/kg every 2 weeks. Hepatocellular carcinoma, melanoma, renal cell or head and neck cancer was diagnosed in the dose-escalation patients. Study-level findings and limits: Normalized T-cell clonal expansion was also low in a subset of nonresponders.

This clone appeared a single time. Its antigen is as yet unknown. Profiling relied on immunoSEQ multiplex PCR, and the TCRdb table lists in-frame clones only, not all of them. The sample has under 90,000 clones, 90% seen once. The CDR3 runs 13 residues. V lost 3 bases to trimming and J lost 4 bases, with 10 bases between them. Germline V gene lookup returns CDR1 KGHSH and CDR2 LQKENI. V is TRBV18 and J is TRBJ2-7; tentative D call: TRBD2 (5 bases). This clonotype was sampled from an adult with an advanced solid tumor such as melanoma, head and neck, liver or kidney cancer. The sequenced sample was CD4+ or CD8+ T cells sorted from blood, obtained in a trial of the OX40 agonist ivuxolimab. For the CDR3, the DNA is TGTGCCAGCTCACCCGCGGCGGGTTACGAGCAGTACTTC. Translated: CASSPAAGYEQYF.